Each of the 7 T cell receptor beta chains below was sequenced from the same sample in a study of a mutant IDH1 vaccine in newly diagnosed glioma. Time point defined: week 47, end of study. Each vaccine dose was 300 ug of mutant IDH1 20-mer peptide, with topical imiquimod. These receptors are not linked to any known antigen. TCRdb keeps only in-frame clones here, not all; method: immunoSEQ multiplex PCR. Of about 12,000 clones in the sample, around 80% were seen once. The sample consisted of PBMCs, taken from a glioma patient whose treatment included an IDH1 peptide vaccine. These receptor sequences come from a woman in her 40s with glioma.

The CDR3 coding sequence is TGTGCCAGCAGCAATAACAAGTTTACGGTACTAGCGGGAAGCTGGGGGGAGCTGTTTTTT. Protein sequence: CASSNNKFTVLAGSWGELFF. The genes are TRBV4-2 and TRBJ2-2, with 10 bases aligning to TRBD2. Germline values: CDR1 LGHNA, CDR2 YNFKEQ. V dropped 5 bases and J dropped 8; count of bases not matched to a gene: 23. The CDR3 runs to 20 residues.

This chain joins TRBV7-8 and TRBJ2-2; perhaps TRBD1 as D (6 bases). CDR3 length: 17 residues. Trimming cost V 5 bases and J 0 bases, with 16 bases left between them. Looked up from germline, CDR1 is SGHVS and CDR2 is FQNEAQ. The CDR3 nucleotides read TGTGCCAGCAGCCCAAGGGACCCAGGGGCGAACACCGGGGAGCTGTTTTTT. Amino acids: CASSPRDPGANTGELFF.

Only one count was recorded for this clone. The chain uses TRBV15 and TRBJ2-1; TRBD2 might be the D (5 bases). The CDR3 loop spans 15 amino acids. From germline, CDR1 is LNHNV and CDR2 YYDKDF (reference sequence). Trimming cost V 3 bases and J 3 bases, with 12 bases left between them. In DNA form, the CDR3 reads TGTGCCACCAGCAGGGAGGTAGGCGACTACAATGAGCAGTTCTTC. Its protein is CATSREVGDYNEQFF.

The CDR3 bases are TGTGCCAGCAGTTTATCAGGGGACACTGAAGCTTTCTTT. It translates to CASSLSGDTEAFF. The chain employs TRBV28 and TRBJ1-1, with D tentatively TRBD1 (6 bases). The germline V gene encodes CDR1 MDHEN and CDR2 SYDVKM. This CDR3 comprises 13 residues. Deletions cut 1 base from V and 3 bases from J, with 6 bases between.

DNA of the CDR3: TGCGCCAGCAGCCAAGGCTTAAGTGAGGACCCGGGGGAGCCCCAGCATTTT. Protein: CASSQGLSEDPGEPQHF. The rearrangement uses TRBV4-1 and TRBJ1-5; D is possibly TRBD1 (5 bases). Germline lookup yields CDR1 MGHRA and CDR2 YSYEKL. V was cut by 1 base and J by 8 bases, with 21 bases left in between. CDR3 length: 17 amino acids.

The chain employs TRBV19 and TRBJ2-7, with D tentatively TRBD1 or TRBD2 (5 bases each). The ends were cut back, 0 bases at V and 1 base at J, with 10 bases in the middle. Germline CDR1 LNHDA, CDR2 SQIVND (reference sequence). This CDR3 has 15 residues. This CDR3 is CASSIEGDASYEQYF. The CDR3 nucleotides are TGTGCCAGTAGTATAGAGGGGGACGCTTCCTACGAGCAGTACTTC. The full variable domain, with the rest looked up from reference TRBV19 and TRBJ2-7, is DGGITQSPKYLFRKEGQNVTLSCEQNLNHDAMYWYRQDPGQGLRLIYYSQIVNDFQKGDIAEGYSVSREKKESFPLTVTSAQKNPTAFYLCASSIEGDASYEQYFGPGTRLTVT.

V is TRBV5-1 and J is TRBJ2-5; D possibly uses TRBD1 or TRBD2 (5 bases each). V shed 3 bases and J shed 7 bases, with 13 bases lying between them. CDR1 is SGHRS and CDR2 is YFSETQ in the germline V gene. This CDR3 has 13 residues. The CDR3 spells CASSSTFGGTQYF. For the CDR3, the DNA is TGCGCCAGCAGCTCAACATTTGGGGGGACCCAGTACTTC.